This T cell receptor beta chain was captured in a study of blood T cell repertoires in COVID-19. Study summary: Collection of acute and convalescent COVID-19 samples took place in the United States, Italy and Spain. Nucleic acid was either cDNA or gDNA, and it came from T cells, B-cell-depleted T cells, or PBMCs.

This clone was counted only a few times. The CDR3 contains 13 residues. The V and J ends lost 3 bases and 8 bases respectively, with 13 bases between them. Authors' data handling: Reference gene primer amplification gave estimated nucleated cell counts. Produced via immunoSEQ multiplex PCR; TCRdb's table is partial and in-frame only. V, J and clone size are those of that table, while D and trimming were read from the DNA. The repertoire consists of around 100,000 clones, with around nine tenths occurring once and the leading ten covering 11%. Sequencing was performed on peripheral blood. The TCR sequence derives from an elderly man with acute or convalescent COVID-19. The chain employs TRBV12-3 or TRBV12-4 and TRBJ1-1; D possibly corresponds to TRBD1 (6 bases). CDR3 loop: CASSLVRTAEAFF. CDR3 coding DNA: TGTGCCAGCAGTTTGGTTCGGACAGCGGAAGCTTTCTTT.